The T cell receptor (beta chain) described here comes from a study of cytomegalovirus exposure and HLA in healthy donors. Points from the study as a whole: Immune exposure information available was restricted to CMV serostatus. By a later analysis, the bulk of CMV-associated TCR beta chains appeared HLA-restricted.

Germline CDR1 reads MNHEY; CDR2 reads SMNVEV (reference sequence). The ends lost 6 bases at V and 8 bases at J; junction bases unmatched: 9. The CDR3 spans 15 residues. Details on this clone: Its antigen is currently unknown.

With 60 Vbeta and 13 Jbeta primers, the PCR was carried out. Only in-frame clones appear in the TCRdb table, and some are missing; sequencing was by immunoSEQ multiplex PCR. This repertoire includes just over 200,000 clones. Material: PBMCs. The TCR was taken from a girl aged 2 to 10 in good health and CMV-seropositive. The chain has TRBV27 and TRBJ2-1; 11 nucleotides line up with TRBD2. The DNA of the CDR3 is TGTGCCAGCAGCCGCACTAGCGGGAGTACCTATGAGCAGTTCTTC. Protein sequence: CASSRTSGSTYEQFF.